These T cell receptor beta chains were read from a single sample in a study of Tregs in tolerant kidney transplant recipients. Only in-frame clones appear in the TCRdb table, and some are missing; sequencing was by immunoSEQ multiplex PCR. This sample yields 50,000 to 75,000 clones, of which under 98% are seen a single time; 0.34% belongs to the top ten. Sample: Tregs from blood, taken before the transplant. The receptors derive from a human donor who received a combined kidney and bone marrow transplant. CDR3s include the opening cysteine and the closing phenylalanine or tryptophan. D genes are given only for firm matches. Where a row states a size, it is once, few, many or the class of an expanded clone; other rows omit it.

>15|-|TRBV7-2|TRBJ1-1|-
CASSLAGTPGTEAFF
TGTGCCAGCAGCTTAGCCGGGACACCGGGGACTGAAGCTTTCTTT
>18|-|TRBV21-1|TRBJ2-3|-
CASSKARVAGAGTDTQYF
TGTGCCAGCAGCAAAGCTCGGGTCGCGGGGGCGGGCACAGATACGCAGTATTTT
>15|-|TRBV4-3|TRBJ1-3|once
CASSQVRGFGNTIYF
TGCGCCAGCAGCCAAGTTCGCGGGTTTGGAAACACCATATATTTT
>17|TRBD2|TRBV2|TRBJ2-5|-
CASSDAAGVQYQETQYF
TGTGCCAGCAGTGATGCAGCGGGGGTCCAGTACCAAGAGACCCAGTACTTC
>16|TRBD1|TRBV6-1|TRBJ2-7|-
CASSGSGQGRSYEQYF
TGTGCCAGCAGTGGGTCAGGACAGGGGAGATCCTACGAGCAGTACTTC
>13|-|TRBV7-6|TRBJ1-1|-
CASSAGTNTEAFF
TGTGCCAGCAGTGCCGGGACAAACACTGAAGCTTTCTTT
>15|-|TRBV18|TRBJ1-4|-
CASSPAQGGDEKLFF
TGTGCCAGCTCACCTGCACAGGGCGGAGATGAAAAACTGTTTTTT
>17|-|TRBV5-4|TRBJ2-6|-
CASQLMSGGAGANVLTF
TGTGCCAGCCAGCTAATGAGTGGGGGGGCCGGGGCCAACGTCCTGACTTTC
>15|-|TRBV5-6|TRBJ2-1|-
CASSLVGAVFEEQFF
TGTGCCAGCAGCTTGGTGGGGGCTGTTTTCGAGGAGCAGTTCTTC
>13|-|TRBV19|TRBJ2-1|-
CASSMQGIGEQFF
TGTGCCAGTAGTATGCAGGGGATTGGTGAGCAGTTCTTC
>18|TRBD2|TRBV5-8|TRBJ2-2|-
CASSFWISGSGSTGELFF
TGTGCCAGCAGCTTCTGGATTAGCGGGAGCGGGAGCACCGGGGAGCTGTTTTTT
>15|-|TRBV7-3|TRBJ1-5|once
CASSNTLYSNQPQHF
TGTGCCAGCAGCAATACCCTCTATAGCAATCAGCCCCAGCATTTT
>14|-|TRBV28|TRBJ1-5|-
CASSWRLKGQPQHF
TGTGCCAGCAGTTGGAGATTGAAGGGGCAGCCCCAGCATTTT
>13|TRBD1|TRBV5-1|TRBJ2-7|once
CASRPRTGSEQYF
TGCGCCAGCCGCCCCCGGACAGGGAGCGAGCAGTACTTC
>12|-|TRBV7-9|TRBJ1-2|-
CASSLTLDGYTF
TGTGCCAGCAGCTTAACTCTGGATGGCTACACCTTC
>12|-|TRBV19|TRBJ1-5|-
CASSLRNQPQHF
TGTGCCAGTAGTCTCAGAAATCAGCCCCAGCATTTT
>17|TRBD2|TRBV5-4|TRBJ2-3|-
CASSLGLAGGYSDTQYF
TGTGCCAGCAGCTTGGGGTTGGCGGGAGGTTACTCAGATACGCAGTATTTT
>14|-|TRBV7-8|TRBJ1-2|-
CASSLHGKAYGYTF
TGTGCCAGCAGCCTGCACGGGAAGGCCTATGGCTACACCTTC
>16|TRBD2|TRBV7-2|TRBJ2-2|-
CASSLASGGRGGELFF
TGTGCCAGCAGCTTAGCTAGCGGGGGACGGGGAGGGGAGCTGTTTTTT
>13|TRBD1|TRBV28|TRBJ2-7|-
CASFPGQAPYRYF
TGTGCCAGCTTCCCGGGACAGGCGCCTTATAGGTACTTC
>13|-|TRBV2|TRBJ2-3|-
CASSEALEDTQYF
TGTGCCAGCAGTGAAGCGCTGGAGGATACGCAGTATTTT
>12|-|TRBV27|TRBJ1-3|-
CASSSGGNTIYF
TGTGCCAGCAGTTCGGGGGGAAACACCATATATTTT
>11|-|TRBV11-2|TRBJ2-3|-
CASSFRDTQYF
TGTGCCAGCAGCTTTCGGGATACGCAGTATTTT
>16|TRBD2|TRBV4-1|TRBJ2-7|-
CASSQERREVPYEQYF
TGCGCCAGCAGCCAAGAACGGCGGGAGGTCCCCTACGAGCAGTACTTC
>13|TRBD1|TRBV2|TRBJ1-1|-
CASRRGQGTEAFF
TGTGCCAGCAGGAGGGGACAGGGAACTGAAGCTTTCTTT
>16|-|TRBV7-3|TRBJ1-1|-
CASSLRGGVVNTEAFF
TGTGCCAGCAGCTTAAGGGGGGGCGTCGTGAACACTGAAGCTTTCTTT
>14|-|TRBV2|TRBJ2-5|-
CASSPDSYQETQYF
TGTGCCAGCAGCCCCGACTCTTACCAAGAGACCCAGTACTTC